One and the same sample provided the 2 T cell receptor beta chains below, sequenced in a study of blood T cell repertoires in COVID-19. Sequencing was performed with immunoSEQ multiplex PCR; in TCRdb, only in-frame clones are kept and a portion is missing. The table shows 190,000 or so clones, with 80% to 85% occurring only once. The specimen was PBMCs or T cells enriched from blood (not recorded which). Receptors originate from a man aged 35-49 years who had recovered from COVID-19.

The chain links TRBV19 to TRBJ2-1; weak D call: TRBD1 (5 bases). This CDR3 has 14 residues. CDR1 is LNHDA and CDR2 is SQIVND in the germline V gene (reference sequence). The V end lost 4 bases, the J end lost 1 base, and 8 bases lay between the germline ends. The CDR3, as DNA: TGTGCCAGTAGTAATCAGGGTTCCTACAATGAGCAGTTCTTC. It specifies CASSNQGSYNEQFF.

The V gene is TRBV5-5, the J gene TRBJ2-1; a possible D gene is TRBD1 (8 bases). Trimming left V 2 bases short and J 2 bases short, with 20 bases between. Germline V gene data show CDR1 as SGHKS and CDR2 as YYEKEE (reference sequence). CDR3 length: 18 amino acids. CDR3: CASSFLGAAGQAYNEQFF. The CDR3 DNA sequence: TGTGCCAGCAGCTTCCTCGGAGCAGCGGGACAGGCCTACAATGAGCAGTTCTTC.